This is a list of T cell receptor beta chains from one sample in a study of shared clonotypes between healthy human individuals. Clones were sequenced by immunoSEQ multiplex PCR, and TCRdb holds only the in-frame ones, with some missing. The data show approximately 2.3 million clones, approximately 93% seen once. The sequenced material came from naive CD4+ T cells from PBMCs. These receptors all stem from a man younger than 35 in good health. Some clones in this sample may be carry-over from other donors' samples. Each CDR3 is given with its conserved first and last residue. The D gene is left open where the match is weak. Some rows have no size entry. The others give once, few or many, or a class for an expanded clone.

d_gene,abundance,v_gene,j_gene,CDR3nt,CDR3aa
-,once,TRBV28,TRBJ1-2,TGTGCCAGCAGTGTACAGGGAGGGTCGGTTGGCTACACCTTC,CASSVQGGSVGYTF
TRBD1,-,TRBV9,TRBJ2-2,TGTGCCAGCAGCGCCCACAGGGGTACGGGCACCGGGGAGCTGTTTTTT,CASSAHRGTGTGELFF
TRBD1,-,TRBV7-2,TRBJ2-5,TGTGCCAGCACTATCTTTCGAGAGTCAGGGGGCACAGAGACCCAGTACTTC,CASTIFRESGGTETQYF
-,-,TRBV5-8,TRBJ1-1,TGTGCCAGCAGCTTGCGGGGCACTGAAGCTTTCTTT,CASSLRGTEAFF
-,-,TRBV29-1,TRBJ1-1,TGCAGCGTCGCCGGGGCCAACACTGAAGCTTTCTTT,CSVAGANTEAFF
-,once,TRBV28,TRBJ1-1,TGTGCCAGCTATTCGGCAGGCCGGTACAACACTGAAGCTTTCTTT,CASYSAGRYNTEAFF
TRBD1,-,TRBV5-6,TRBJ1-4,TGTGCCAGCAGCCAAACAGGGGTAGACAAAAATGAAAAACTGTTTTTT,CASSQTGVDKNEKLFF
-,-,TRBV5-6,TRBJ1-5,TGTGCCAGCAGCCGGACAGTCAATCAGCCCCAGCATTTT,CASSRTVNQPQHF
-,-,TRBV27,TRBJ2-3,TGTGCCAGCAGTTTAATCGGGGAATGGGATACGCAGTATTTT,CASSLIGEWDTQYF
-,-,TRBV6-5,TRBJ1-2,TGTGCCAGCAGTTACTCATCGCCCAAGGGTGGCGGCTACACCTTC,CASSYSSPKGGGYTF
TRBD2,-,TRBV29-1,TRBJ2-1,TGCAGCGTGGGGACTAGCGGGAGCACCTACAATGAGCAGTTCTTC,CSVGTSGSTYNEQFF
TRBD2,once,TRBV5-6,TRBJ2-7,TGTGCCAGCAGAATCGGACTAGCTACAGCCGAGCAGTACTTC,CASRIGLATAEQYF
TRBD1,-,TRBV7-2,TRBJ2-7,TGTGCCAGCACCGGTGGACAGGGAAGGTCCTACGAGCAGTACTTC,CASTGGQGRSYEQYF
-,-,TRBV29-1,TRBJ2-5,TGCAGCGTTGAAGATCGGGGGCGGGAGCAGTACTTC,CSVEDRGREQYF
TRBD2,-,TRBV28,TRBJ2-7,TGTGCCAGCAGTTCTGTCCTGCGGGCTAGCGGGAGGGCCGACGAGCAGTACTTC,CASSSVLRASGRADEQYF
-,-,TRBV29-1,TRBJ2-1,TGCAGCGTTGTTTCGGGGTTCTCCTACAATGAGCAGTTCTTC,CSVVSGFSYNEQFF
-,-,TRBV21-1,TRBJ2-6,TGTGCCAGCATCGAGTCCGTGGCGAACTCACCGTCGACAGTCTCTGGGGCCAACGTCCTGACTTTC,CASIESVANSPSTVSGANVLTF
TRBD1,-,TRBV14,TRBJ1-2,TGTGCCAGCAGCAGGGCCGGGACAGGGGGCGCCGGCTATGGCTACACCTTC,CASSRAGTGGAGYGYTF
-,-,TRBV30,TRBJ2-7,TGTGCCTGGAGTAGACAGAAACTAGGAGGCGAGCAGTACTTC,CAWSRQKLGGEQYF
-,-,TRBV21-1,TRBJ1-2,TGTGCCAGCAGCAGGGACAGGGAAACTAACTATGGCTACACCTTC,CASSRDRETNYGYTF
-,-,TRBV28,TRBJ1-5,TGTGCCAGCAGTTTATGGGCTGGCTTTCCTAGCAATCAGCCCCAGCATTTT,CASSLWAGFPSNQPQHF
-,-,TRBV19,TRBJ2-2,TGTGCCAGTAGTTCTCAAAGGGGGAGCGGGAAAAAAGGGACTACGAACACCGGGGAGCTGTTTTTT,CASSSQRGSGKKGTTNTGELFF
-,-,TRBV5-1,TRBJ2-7,TGCGCCAGCAGCTTCTCGACCGGATTCCCCTACGAGCAGTACTTC,CASSFSTGFPYEQYF
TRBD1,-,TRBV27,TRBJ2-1,TGTGCCAGCAGTAAACTCACAGGGGCTTCCTACAATGAGCAGTTCTTC,CASSKLTGASYNEQFF
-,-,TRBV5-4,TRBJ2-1,TGTGCCAGCAGCTTAGTAACCGGGCCACGGGGCTCCTACAATGAGCAGTTCTTC,CASSLVTGPRGSYNEQFF
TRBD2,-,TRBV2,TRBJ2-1,TGTGCCAGCAGCCTAGCGGAGGTCTACAATGAGCAGTTCTTC,CASSLAEVYNEQFF
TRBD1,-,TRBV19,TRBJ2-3,TGTGCCAGTAGTAGCTTAGCCGGGACAGGGAACGGAGATACGCAGTATTTT,CASSSLAGTGNGDTQYF
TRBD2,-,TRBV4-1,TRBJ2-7,TGCGCCAGCAGCCAGCCCCCGGGACTAGCGGGAGGGCATGGCTACGAGCAGTACTTC,CASSQPPGLAGGHGYEQYF
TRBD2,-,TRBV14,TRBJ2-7,TGTGCCAGCAGCCAAGCGTTAGCGGGAGGCGAGCAGTACTTC,CASSQALAGGEQYF
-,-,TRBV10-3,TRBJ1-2,TGTGCCATCAGTGACCCGCAGGGACGGTTTGACTATGGCTACACCTTC,CAISDPQGRFDYGYTF
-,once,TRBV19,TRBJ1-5,TGTGCCAGTAGTAACCCCCCCGCGGGAAGTGCCCAGCATTTT,CASSNPPAGSAQHF
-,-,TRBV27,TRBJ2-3,TGTGCCAGCAGTTTATCGAAGTGGCTAGGCAGACCTTACACGGATACGCAGTATTTT,CASSLSKWLGRPYTDTQYF
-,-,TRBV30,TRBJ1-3,TGTGCCTGGAGTGTACGGGGTTTTACAGGAAGCTCTGGAAACACCATATATTTT,CAWSVRGFTGSSGNTIYF
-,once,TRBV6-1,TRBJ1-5,TGTGCCAGCAGCGCCCGGGACGGTGGAAATCAGCCCCAGCATTTT,CASSARDGGNQPQHF
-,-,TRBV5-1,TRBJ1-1,TGCGCCAGCAGCTTGGCCTCAGGGGTCGGCACTGAAGCTTTCTTT,CASSLASGVGTEAFF
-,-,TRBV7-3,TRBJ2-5,TGTGCCAGCAGCCGCGGGGCTAAAGAGACCCAGTACTTC,CASSRGAKETQYF
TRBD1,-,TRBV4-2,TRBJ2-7,TGTGCCAGCAGCCAAGCGACAGGGGGCGCGTACGAGCAGTACTTC,CASSQATGGAYEQYF
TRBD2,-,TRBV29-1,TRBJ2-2,TGCAGCGTTGAAGACCCTCTAGCGGCGAACACCGGGGAGCTGTTTTTT,CSVEDPLAANTGELFF
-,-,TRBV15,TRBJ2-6,TGTGCCACCAGCAGAGGAAGCTCTGGGGCCAACGTCCTGACTTTC,CATSRGSSGANVLTF
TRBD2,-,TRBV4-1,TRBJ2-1,TGCGCCAGCAGCCAGGATCCTAGCGGGAGCTCCTACAATGAGCAGTTCTTC,CASSQDPSGSSYNEQFF
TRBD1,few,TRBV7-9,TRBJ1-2,TGTGCCAGCAGCTTCATGCCACAGGGGCCTGGCTACACCTTC,CASSFMPQGPGYTF
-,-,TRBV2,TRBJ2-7,TGTGCCAGCAGTGAAGCGCGGGAAGAGCAGTACTTC,CASSEAREEQYF
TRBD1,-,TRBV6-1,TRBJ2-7,TGTGCCAGCAGTGTTGGGACAGGGGGCGTCGACGAGCAGTACTTC,CASSVGTGGVDEQYF
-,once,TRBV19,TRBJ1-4,TGTGCCAGTAGTACGACAGGTACAACTAATGAAAAACTGTTTTTT,CASSTTGTTNEKLFF
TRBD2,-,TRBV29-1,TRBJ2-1,TGCAGCGTTGCCACCGCCGGGACTAGAGGAAACAATGAGCAGTTCTTC,CSVATAGTRGNNEQFF
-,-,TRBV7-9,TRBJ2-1,TGTGCCAGCAGCTTGACTGGGGCCTACAATGAGCAGTTCTTC,CASSLTGAYNEQFF
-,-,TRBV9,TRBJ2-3,TGTGCCAGCAGCGTAGGGACTTTCACAGATACGCAGTATTTT,CASSVGTFTDTQYF
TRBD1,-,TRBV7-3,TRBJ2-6,TGTGCCAGCAGCAACGGACAGGGGAGGTCTGGGGCCAACGTCCTGACTTTC,CASSNGQGRSGANVLTF
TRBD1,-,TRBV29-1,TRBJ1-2,TGCAGCGTTGAAGATGGACCGGGACAGGGTATCAATGGCTACACCTTC,CSVEDGPGQGINGYTF
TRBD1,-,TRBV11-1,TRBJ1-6,TGTGCCAGCAGCGGGGACAGACATTCACCCCTCCACTTT,CASSGDRHSPLHF
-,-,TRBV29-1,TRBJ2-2,TGCAGCGTTGGGGCAGGGGCGAACACCGGGGAGCTGTTTTTT,CSVGAGANTGELFF
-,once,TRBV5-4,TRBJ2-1,TGTGCCAGCAGCTTTTTTTCCCTCCTAGCTAAGTACAATGAGCAGTTCTTC,CASSFFSLLAKYNEQFF
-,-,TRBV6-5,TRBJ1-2,TGTGCCAGCAGTTATCCGGGACCTTACACCTTC,CASSYPGPYTF
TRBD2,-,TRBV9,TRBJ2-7,TGTGCCAGCAGCGTATCTAGCGGGAAAAGTGGGCAGTACTTC,CASSVSSGKSGQYF